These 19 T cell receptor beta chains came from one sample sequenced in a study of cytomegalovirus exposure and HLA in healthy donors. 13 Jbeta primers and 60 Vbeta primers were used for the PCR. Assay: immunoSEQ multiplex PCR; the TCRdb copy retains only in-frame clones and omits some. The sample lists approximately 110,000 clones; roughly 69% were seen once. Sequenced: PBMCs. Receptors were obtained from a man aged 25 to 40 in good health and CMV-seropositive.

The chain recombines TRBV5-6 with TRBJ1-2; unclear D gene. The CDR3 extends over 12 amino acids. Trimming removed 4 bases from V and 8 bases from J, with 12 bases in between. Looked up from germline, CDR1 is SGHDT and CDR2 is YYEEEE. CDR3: CASSRLLSGYTF. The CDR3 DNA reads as TGTGCCAGCAGCCGCCTATTGTCGGGCTACACCTTC.

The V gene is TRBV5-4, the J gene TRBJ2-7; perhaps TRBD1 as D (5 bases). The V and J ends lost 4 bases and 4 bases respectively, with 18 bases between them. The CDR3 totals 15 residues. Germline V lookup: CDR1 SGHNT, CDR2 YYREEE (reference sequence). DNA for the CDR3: TGTGCCAGCAGCGCCCATAGGGGCTCGATGTACGAGCAGTACTTC. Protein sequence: CASSAHRGSMYEQYF.

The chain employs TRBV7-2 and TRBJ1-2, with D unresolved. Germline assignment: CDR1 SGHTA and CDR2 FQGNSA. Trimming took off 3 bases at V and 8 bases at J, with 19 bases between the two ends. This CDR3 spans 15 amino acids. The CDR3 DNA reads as TGTGCCAGCAGCTTTATCCAGGACGCATCGGGGGGCTACACCTTC. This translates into CASSFIQDASGGYTF. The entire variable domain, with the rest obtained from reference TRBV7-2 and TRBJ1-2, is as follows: GAGVSQSPSNKVTEKGKDVELRCDPISGHTALYWYRQSLGQGLEFLIYFQGNSAPDKSGLPSDRFSAERTGGSVSTLTIQRTQQEDSAVYLCASSFIQDASGGYTFGSGTRLTVV.

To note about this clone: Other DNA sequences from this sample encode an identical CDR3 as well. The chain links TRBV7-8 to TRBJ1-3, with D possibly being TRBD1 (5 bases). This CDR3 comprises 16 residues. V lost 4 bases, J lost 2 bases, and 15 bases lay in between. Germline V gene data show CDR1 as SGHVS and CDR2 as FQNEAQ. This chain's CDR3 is CASSSQGQGTGNTIYF. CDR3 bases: TGTGCCAGCAGCTCCCAGGGTCAGGGAACTGGAAACACCATATATTTT.

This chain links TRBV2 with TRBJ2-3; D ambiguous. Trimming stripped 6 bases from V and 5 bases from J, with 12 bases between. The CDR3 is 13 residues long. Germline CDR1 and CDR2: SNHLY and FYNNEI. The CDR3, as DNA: TGTGCCAGCAGCCAATACCTCGGAGATACGCAGTATTTT. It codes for CASSQYLGDTQYF. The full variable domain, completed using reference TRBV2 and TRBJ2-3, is EPEVTQTPSHQVTQMGQEVILRCVPISNHLYFYWYRQILGQKVEFLVSFYNNEISEKSEIFDDQFSVERPDGSNFTLKIRSTKLEDSAMYFCASSQYLGDTQYFGPGTRLTVL.

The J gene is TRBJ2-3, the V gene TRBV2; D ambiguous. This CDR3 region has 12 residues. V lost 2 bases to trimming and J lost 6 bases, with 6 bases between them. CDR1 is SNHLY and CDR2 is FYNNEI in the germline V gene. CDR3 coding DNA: TGTGCCAGCAGTGAATACTACGATACGCAGTATTTT. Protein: CASSEYYDTQYF.

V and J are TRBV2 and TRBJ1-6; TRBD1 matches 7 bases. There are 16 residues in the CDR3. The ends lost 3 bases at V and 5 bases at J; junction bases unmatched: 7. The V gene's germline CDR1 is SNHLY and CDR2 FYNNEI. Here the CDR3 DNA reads TGTGCCAGCAGTGATAGGGGGACAGACAATAATTCACCCCTCCACTTT. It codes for CASSDRGTDNNSPLHF. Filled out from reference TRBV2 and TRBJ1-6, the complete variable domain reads EPEVTQTPSHQVTQMGQEVILRCVPISNHLYFYWYRQILGQKVEFLVSFYNNEISEKSEIFDDQFSVERPDGSNFTLKIRSTKLEDSAMYFCASSDRGTDNNSPLHFGNGTRLTVT.

CDR3 sequence reads: CASSYSYSYTEAFF. CDR3 nucleotide sequence: TGTGCCAGCAGTTACTCCTACAGTTACACTGAAGCTTTCTTT. The chain joins TRBV6-6 to TRBJ1-1; D not resolved. Trimming shortened V by 0 bases and J by 3 bases, and 8 bases separated the two germline ends. The length of the CDR3 is 14 residues. The germline V gene has CDR1 MNHNY and CDR2 SVGAGI (reference sequence).

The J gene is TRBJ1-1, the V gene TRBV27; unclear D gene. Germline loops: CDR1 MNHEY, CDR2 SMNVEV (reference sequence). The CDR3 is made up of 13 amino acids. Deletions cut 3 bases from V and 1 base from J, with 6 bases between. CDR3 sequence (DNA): TGTGCCAGCAGTTTTGGCTCGAACACTGAAGCTTTCTTT. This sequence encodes CASSFGSNTEAFF.

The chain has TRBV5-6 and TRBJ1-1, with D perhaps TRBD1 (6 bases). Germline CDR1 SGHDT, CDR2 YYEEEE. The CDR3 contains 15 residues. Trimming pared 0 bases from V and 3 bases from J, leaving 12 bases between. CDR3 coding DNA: TGTGCCAGCAGCTTGGCCGCAGGGGCACACACTGAAGCTTTCTTT. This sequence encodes CASSLAAGAHTEAFF.

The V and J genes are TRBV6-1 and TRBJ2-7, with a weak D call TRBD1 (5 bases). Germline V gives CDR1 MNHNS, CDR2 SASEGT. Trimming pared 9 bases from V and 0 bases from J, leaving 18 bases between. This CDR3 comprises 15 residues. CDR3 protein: CARGPWYRNSYEQYF. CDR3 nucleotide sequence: TGTGCCAGGGGCCCTTGGTACAGGAACTCCTACGAGCAGTACTTC.

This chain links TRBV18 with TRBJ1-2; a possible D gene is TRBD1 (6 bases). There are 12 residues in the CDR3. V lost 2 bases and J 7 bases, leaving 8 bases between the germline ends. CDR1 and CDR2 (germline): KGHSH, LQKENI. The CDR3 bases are TGTGCCAGCTCACCAGGGGGCGGTGGCTACACCTTC. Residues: CASSPGGGGYTF.

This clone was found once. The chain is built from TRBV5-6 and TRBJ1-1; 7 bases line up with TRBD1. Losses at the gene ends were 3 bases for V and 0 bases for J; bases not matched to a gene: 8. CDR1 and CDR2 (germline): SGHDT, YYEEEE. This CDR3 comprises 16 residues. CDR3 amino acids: CASSWGQSRMNTEAFF. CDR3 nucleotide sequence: TGTGCCAGCAGCTGGGGACAGTCGAGAATGAACACTGAAGCTTTCTTT.

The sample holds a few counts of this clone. This chain's CDR3 is CASSQIGTSGGKNIQYF. The CDR3 coding sequence is TGTGCCAGCAGCCAAATTGGGACTAGCGGGGGTAAAAACATTCAGTACTTC. The chain links TRBV14 to TRBJ2-4; 14 bases align to TRBD2. In germline, CDR1 is SGHDN, CDR2 FVKESK. The CDR3 has 17 residues. J gave up 4 bases and V 2 bases, and 4 bases lay outside the gene matches.

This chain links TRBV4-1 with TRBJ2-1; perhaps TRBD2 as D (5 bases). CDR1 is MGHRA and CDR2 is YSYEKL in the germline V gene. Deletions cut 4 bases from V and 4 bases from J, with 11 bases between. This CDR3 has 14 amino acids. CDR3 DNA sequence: TGCGCCAGCAGCCGAGGGCGGCCATACAATGAGCAGTTCTTC. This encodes CASSRGRPYNEQFF.

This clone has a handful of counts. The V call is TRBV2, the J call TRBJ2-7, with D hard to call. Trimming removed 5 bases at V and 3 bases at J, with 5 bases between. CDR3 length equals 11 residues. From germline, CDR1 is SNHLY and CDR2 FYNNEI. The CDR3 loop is CASSYFYEQYF. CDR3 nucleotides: TGTGCCAGCAGTTATTTCTACGAGCAGTACTTC.

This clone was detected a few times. This CDR3 is CASSPTGSGANVLTF. The CDR3 nucleotides read TGTGCCAGCAGCCCCACAGGGTCTGGGGCCAACGTCCTGACTTTC. The J gene is TRBJ2-6, the V gene TRBV6-6; weak D call: TRBD1 (6 bases). Germline V lookup: CDR1 MNHNY, CDR2 SVGAGI (reference sequence). This CDR3 is 15 amino acids long. Trimming cost V 6 bases and J 1 base, with 10 bases left between them.

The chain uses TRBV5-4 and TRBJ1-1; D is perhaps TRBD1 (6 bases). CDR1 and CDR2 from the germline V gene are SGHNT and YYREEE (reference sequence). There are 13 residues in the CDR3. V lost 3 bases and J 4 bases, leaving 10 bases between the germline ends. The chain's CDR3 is CASSYRGTTEAFF. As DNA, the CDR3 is TGTGCCAGCAGCTATAGGGGGACCACTGAAGCTTTCTTT.

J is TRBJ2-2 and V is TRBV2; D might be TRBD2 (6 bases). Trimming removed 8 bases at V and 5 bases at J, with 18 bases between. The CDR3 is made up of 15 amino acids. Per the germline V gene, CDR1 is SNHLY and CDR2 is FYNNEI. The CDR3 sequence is CASLEWLAPTGELFF. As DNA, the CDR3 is TGTGCCAGCCTAGAGTGGCTAGCGCCGACCGGGGAGCTGTTTTTT.